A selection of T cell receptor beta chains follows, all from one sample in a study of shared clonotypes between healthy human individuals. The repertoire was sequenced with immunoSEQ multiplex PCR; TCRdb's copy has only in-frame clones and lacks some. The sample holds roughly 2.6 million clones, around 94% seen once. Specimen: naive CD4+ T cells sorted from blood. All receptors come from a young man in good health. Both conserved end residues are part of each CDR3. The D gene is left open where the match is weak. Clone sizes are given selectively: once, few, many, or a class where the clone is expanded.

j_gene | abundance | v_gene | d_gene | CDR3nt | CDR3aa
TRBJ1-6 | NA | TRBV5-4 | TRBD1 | TGTGCCAGCAGCTTGGAGGGGGCGGGGAATTCACCCCTCCACTTT | CASSLEGAGNSPLHF
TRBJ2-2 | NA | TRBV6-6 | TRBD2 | TGTGCCAGCAGCGTACTCGGGAGGGCGAACACCGGGGAGCTGTTTTTT | CASSVLGRANTGELFF
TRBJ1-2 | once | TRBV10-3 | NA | TGTGCCATCAGTGAATCCCAGGGTTTGGGGGGCTACACCTTC | CAISESQGLGGYTF
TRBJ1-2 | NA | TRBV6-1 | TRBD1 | TGTGCCAGCACCCAGGACAGGGCCAACTATGGCTACACCTTC | CASTQDRANYGYTF
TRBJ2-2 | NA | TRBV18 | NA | TGTGCCAGCTCGCCTGAGAGGGTTCCAGGGACCGGGGAGCTGTTTTTT | CASSPERVPGTGELFF
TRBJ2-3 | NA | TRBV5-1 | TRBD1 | TGCGCCAGCAGCTTGGGGGACAGGGCCACAGATACGCAGTATTTT | CASSLGDRATDTQYF
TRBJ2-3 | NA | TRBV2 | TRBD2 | TGTGCCAGCAGCAGCGGGACTGTAAGCACAGATACGCAGTATTTT | CASSSGTVSTDTQYF
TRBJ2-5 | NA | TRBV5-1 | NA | TGCGCCAGCAGCCGTGGGTTAATGGGAGAGACCCAGTACTTC | CASSRGLMGETQYF
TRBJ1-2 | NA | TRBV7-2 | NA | TGTGCCAGCAGCTTAGGACAGGCGTGGGTCCCGGTAGGGGGCTACACCTTC | CASSLGQAWVPVGGYTF
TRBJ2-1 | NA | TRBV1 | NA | TGCACCAGCAGCAAACACGTCCCGCTCAGGGGGAGCTCCTACAATGAGCAGTTCTTC | CTSSKHVPLRGSSYNEQFF
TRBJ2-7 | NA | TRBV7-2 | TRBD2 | TGTGCCAGCAGCTTGCTTCTAGCGGGCTCTCCCTACGAGCAGTACTTC | CASSLLLAGSPYEQYF
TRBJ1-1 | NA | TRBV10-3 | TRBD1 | TGTGCCATCAGTGTAACAGGGGGCGCAAACACTGAAGCTTTCTTT | CAISVTGGANTEAFF
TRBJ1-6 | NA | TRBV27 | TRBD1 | TGTGCCAGCAGACCTTGGACAGGGGATTCACCCCTCCACTTT | CASRPWTGDSPLHF
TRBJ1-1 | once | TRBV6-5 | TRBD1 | TGTGCCAGCAAAAGGGACAGCCTGAACACTGAAGCTTTCTTT | CASKRDSLNTEAFF
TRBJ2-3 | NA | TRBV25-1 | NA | TGTGCCAGCAGTCTGACAGGCACAGATACGCAGTATTTT | CASSLTGTDTQYF
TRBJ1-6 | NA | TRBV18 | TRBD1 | TGTGCCAGCTCACCAGGGACAGCTAATAATTCACCCCTCCACTTT | CASSPGTANNSPLHF
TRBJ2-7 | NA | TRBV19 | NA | TGTGCCAGTAGTGCACAGGGGGCCTGGGGACTAGCGACCTACGAGCAGTACTTC | CASSAQGAWGLATYEQYF
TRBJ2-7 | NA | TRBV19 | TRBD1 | TGTGCCAGTAGTTTCGCGACAGGGGGACCCTACGAGCAGTACTTC | CASSFATGGPYEQYF
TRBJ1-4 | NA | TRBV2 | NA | TGTGCCAGCCACCGGGACGCAACTAATGAAAAACTGTTTTTT | CASHRDATNEKLFF
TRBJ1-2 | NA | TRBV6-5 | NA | TGTGCCAGCAGTTATTCGGGGGACTATGGCTACACCTTC | CASSYSGDYGYTF
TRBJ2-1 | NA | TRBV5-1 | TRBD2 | TGCGCCAGCAGCTTGGGCCGGGGACTACCGGACAATGAGCAGTTCTTC | CASSLGRGLPDNEQFF
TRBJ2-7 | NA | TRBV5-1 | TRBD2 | TGCGCCAGCAGCCCAACGGGGGGGTACGAGCAGTACTTC | CASSPTGGYEQYF
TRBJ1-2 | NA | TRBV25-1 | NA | TGTGCCAGCGGTCACTATGGCTACACCTTC | CASGHYGYTF
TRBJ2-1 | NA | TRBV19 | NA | TGTGCCAGTAACCCGTCTCAGGGCCGTTACAATGAGCAGTTCTTC | CASNPSQGRYNEQFF
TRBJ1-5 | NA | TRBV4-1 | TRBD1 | TGCGCCAGCAGCCTAAACCCGGGACAGATCAATCAGCCCCAGCATTTT | CASSLNPGQINQPQHF
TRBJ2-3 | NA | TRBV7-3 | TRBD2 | TGTGCCAGCAGCTTCAGAGCGGGGGGAACAGATACGCAGTATTTT | CASSFRAGGTDTQYF
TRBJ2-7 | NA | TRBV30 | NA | TGTGCCGGGGGTGGTAACCCCTACGAGCAGTACTTC | CAGGGNPYEQYF
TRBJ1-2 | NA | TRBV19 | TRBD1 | TGTGCCACTGGCCAGGGGGATTATGGCTACACCTTC | CATGQGDYGYTF
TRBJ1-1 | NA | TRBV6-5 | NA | TGTGCCAGCGCCCGGGGGGGTGAAGCTTTCTTT | CASARGGEAFF
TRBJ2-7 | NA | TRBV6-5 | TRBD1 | TGTGCCAGCAGTTATAACAGGGGTGGCGAGCAGTACTTC | CASSYNRGGEQYF
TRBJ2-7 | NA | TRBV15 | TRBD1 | TGTGCCACCAGCACAACCCGGGACAGGGGGCGTGAGCAGTACTTC | CATSTTRDRGREQYF
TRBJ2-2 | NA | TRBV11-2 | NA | TGTGCCAGCAGCTTAGTGAGGGCGCGGACCGGGGAGCTGTTTTTT | CASSLVRARTGELFF
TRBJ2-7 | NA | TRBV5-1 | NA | TGCGCCAGCAGCTTGGCCGTCCTAGCGTCTACCTACGAGCAGTACTTC | CASSLAVLASTYEQYF
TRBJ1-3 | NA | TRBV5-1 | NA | TGCGCCAGCAGCCTTGGCCCCCCGGGCTCTGGAAACACCATATATTTT | CASSLGPPGSGNTIYF
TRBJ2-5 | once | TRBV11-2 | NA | TGTGCCAGCAGCTTCCATGGGTTGGAGACCCAGTACTTC | CASSFHGLETQYF
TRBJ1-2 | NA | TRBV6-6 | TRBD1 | TGTGCCAGCAGTTGGGCAGGGGGCGACTACACCTTC | CASSWAGGDYTF
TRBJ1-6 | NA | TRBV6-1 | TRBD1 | TGTGCCAGCAGTGCCGGGACAGAACTTAAGAGTTCACCCCTCCACTTT | CASSAGTELKSSPLHF
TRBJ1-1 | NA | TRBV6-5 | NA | TGTGCCAGCAGCTCGCCGGGACTGAACACTGAAGCTTTCTTT | CASSSPGLNTEAFF
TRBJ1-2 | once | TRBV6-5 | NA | TGTGCCAGCAGCCGTACCCGAACCCGCTACACCTTC | CASSRTRTRYTF
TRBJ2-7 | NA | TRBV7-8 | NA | TGTGCCAGCAGCTTAGCTCGGTTTGGGGTGGGGTCCTACGAGCAGTACTTC | CASSLARFGVGSYEQYF
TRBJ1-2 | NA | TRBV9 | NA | TGTGCCAGCAGCGACTTGAGGGGAGGGAACTATGGCTACACCTTC | CASSDLRGGNYGYTF
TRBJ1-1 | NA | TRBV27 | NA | TGTGCCAGCAGTCCGAATGGCCAGGGAGGGACTGAAGCTTTCTTT | CASSPNGQGGTEAFF
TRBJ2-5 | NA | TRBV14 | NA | TGTGCCAGCAGCCAAGATTCCAGTATGGCGACCCAGTACTTC | CASSQDSSMATQYF
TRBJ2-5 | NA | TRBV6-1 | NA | TGTGCCAGTATTAAGGGGAGCGGGGAGACCCAGTACTTC | CASIKGSGETQYF
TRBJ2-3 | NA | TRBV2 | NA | TGTGCCACTCATCAGCAGGGAACCACAGATACGCAGTATTTT | CATHQQGTTDTQYF
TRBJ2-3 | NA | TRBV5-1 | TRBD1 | TGCGCCAGCAGCGAAGGGACAGGGGGCACAGATACGCAGTATTTT | CASSEGTGGTDTQYF
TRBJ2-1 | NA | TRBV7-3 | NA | TGTGCCAGCAGCCCCTATTCTTGGGATGAGCAGTTCTTC | CASSPYSWDEQFF
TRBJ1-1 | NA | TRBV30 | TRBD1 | TGTGCCTGGAGGCCCCCAGGGGGTTTGTACACTGAAGCTTTCTTT | CAWRPPGGLYTEAFF
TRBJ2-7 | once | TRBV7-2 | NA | TGTGCCAGCAGCCCGGGGACATATTCCTACGAGCAGTACTTC | CASSPGTYSYEQYF
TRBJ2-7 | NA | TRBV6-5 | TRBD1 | TGTGCCAGCACCAGGGGGAACTACGAGCAGTACTTC | CASTRGNYEQYF
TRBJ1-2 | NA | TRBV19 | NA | TGTGCCAGCGAGGGGGTTGGGTATGGCTACACCTTC | CASEGVGYGYTF
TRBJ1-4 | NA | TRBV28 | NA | TGTGCCAGCAGGGAGGCGGGGCCGAATGAAAAACTGTTTTTT | CASREAGPNEKLFF
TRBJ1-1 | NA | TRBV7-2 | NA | TGTGCCAGCAGCCGCACCCCACTGACGGGCACTGAAGCTTTCTTT | CASSRTPLTGTEAFF
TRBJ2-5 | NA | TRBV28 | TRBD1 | TGTGCCAGCAGTAGGGACAGGGAGAGGGTGACCCAGTACTTC | CASSRDRERVTQYF